This T cell receptor beta chain was retrieved from a study of blood T cell repertoires in COVID-19. Participant age was about 18 to 89 years, and participants resided in fewer than 25 US areas. Shortly before study entry, within 2 weeks, exposed participants had met a COVID-19 case. Trimming took 4 bases from V and 5 from J, leaving 14 bases between them. CDR3 size: 14 residues. Germline CDR1 and CDR2: SGHRS and YFSETQ. Profiled with immunoSEQ multiplex PCR; TCRdb holds only in-frame clones, not every one. The sample gives 200,000 to 250,000 clones, around 90% of which show up once; around 0.8% is in the top ten.

This sequence was found in a man aged 50-59 years who had been exposed to COVID-19. V usage is TRBV5-1 and J usage is TRBJ2-3, with TRBD2 as a possible D gene (7 bases). Sequenced sample: PBMCs or T cells enriched from blood (not recorded which). The CDR3 DNA reads as TGCGCCAGCAGCATGGGAGGGACACTAGATACGCAGTATTTT. Translating it yields CASSMGGTLDTQYF.